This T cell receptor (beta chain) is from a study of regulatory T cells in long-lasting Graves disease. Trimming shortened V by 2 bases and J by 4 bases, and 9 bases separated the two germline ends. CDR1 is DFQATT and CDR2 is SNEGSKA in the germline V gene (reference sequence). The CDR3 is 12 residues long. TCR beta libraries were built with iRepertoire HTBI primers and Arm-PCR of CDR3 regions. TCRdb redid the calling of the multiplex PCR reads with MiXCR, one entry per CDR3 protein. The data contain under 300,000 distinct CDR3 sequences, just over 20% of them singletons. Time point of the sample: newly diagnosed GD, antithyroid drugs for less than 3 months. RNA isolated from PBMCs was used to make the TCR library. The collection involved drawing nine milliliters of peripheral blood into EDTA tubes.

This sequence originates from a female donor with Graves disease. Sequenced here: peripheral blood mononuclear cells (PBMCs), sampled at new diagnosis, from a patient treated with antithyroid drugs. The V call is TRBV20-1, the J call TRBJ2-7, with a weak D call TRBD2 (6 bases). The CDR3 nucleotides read TGCAGTGCTAGAACGGGGGAATACGAGCAGTACTTC. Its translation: CSARTGEYEQYF.